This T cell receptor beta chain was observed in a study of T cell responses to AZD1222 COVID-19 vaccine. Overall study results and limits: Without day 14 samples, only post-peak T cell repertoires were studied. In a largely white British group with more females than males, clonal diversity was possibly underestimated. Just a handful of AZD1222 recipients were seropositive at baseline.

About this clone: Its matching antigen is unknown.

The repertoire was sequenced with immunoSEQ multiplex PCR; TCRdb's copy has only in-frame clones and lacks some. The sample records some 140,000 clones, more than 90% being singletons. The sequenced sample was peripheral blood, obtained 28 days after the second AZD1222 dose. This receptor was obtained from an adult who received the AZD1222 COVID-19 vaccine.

The CDR3 here is CASRPEGAEQFF. As DNA, the CDR3 is TGTGCCAGCAGACCCGAGGGGGCTGAGCAGTTCTTC. The chain joins TRBV6-5 to TRBJ2-1; TRBD1 agrees at 7 bases. This CDR3 has 12 amino acids. J was trimmed by 9 bases and V by 6 bases; bases with no gene match: 5. Germline values: CDR1 MNHEY, CDR2 SVGAGI.